Presented here are 17 T cell receptor beta chains from one specimen sequenced in a study of T cell clonotyping in hematopoietic cell transplantation. The time point: recipient sample about 28 days before transplant, after cytoreduction. This table comes from immunoSEQ multiplex PCR, and its TCRdb copy is limited to in-frame clones, with some not included. The sample has 49,000 or so clones, roughly 80% seen once; the top ten hold approximately 4.9%. The source material was peripheral blood mononuclear cells, sampled before stem cell transplant. The receptors originated from a man in his fifties or sixties with myelodysplastic syndrome. Some clones in this sample may be carry-over from other donors' samples.

The chain has TRBV6-5 and TRBJ1-2; D remains unclear. Trimming took 2 bases from V and 5 from J, leaving 15 bases between them. From germline, CDR1 is MNHEY and CDR2 SVGAGI. There are 15 residues in the CDR3. In DNA form, the CDR3 reads TGTGCCAGCAGTTACGTGGCCTACGACCCTTATGGCTACACCTTC. Translation: CASSYVAYDPYGYTF.

This clone was counted once. The V and J genes are TRBV6-1 and TRBJ2-2; no reliable D call. Germline V gene lookup returns CDR1 MNHNS and CDR2 SASEGT. V lost 5 bases and J lost 1, with 5 bases in between. The CDR3 extends over 13 amino acids. The CDR3 DNA reads TGTGCCAGCAGTCTAAGGAACACCGGGGAGCTGTTTTTT. Translating it yields CASSLRNTGELFF.

This chain joins TRBV10-1 and TRBJ1-6, with D uncertain. This CDR3 is built from 13 residues. CDR1 and CDR2 from the germline V gene are WNHNN and SYGVQD (reference sequence). The V end lost 0 bases, the J end lost 9 bases, and 6 bases lay between the germline ends. This CDR3 is CASSESPTSPLHF. CDR3 DNA: TGCGCCAGCAGTGAGTCGCCAACTTCACCCCTCCACTTT.

V is TRBV10-3 and J is TRBJ2-1, with 10 nucleotides matching TRBD1. The CDR3 length is 14 residues. Germline loops: CDR1 ENHRY, CDR2 SYGVKD. Trimming cost V 4 bases and J 6 bases; bases outside gene matches: 3. The CDR3 nucleotides read TGTGCCATCAGTGCAGGGACAGGGGTCAATGAGCAGTTCTTC. Translating gives CAISAGTGVNEQFF.

The chain recombines TRBV4-1 with TRBJ2-7; perhaps TRBD1 as D (5 bases). The CDR3 is 14 amino acids. V was pared by 4 bases and J by 6 bases, with 16 bases between. CDR1 and CDR2 from the germline V gene are MGHRA and YSYEKL. The CDR3 loop is CASSPGLLGLEQYF. The CDR3 DNA reads as TGCGCCAGCAGCCCGGGCCTTTTGGGGCTCGAGCAGTACTTC.

J is TRBJ2-6 and V is TRBV19; TRBD1 aligns across 9 bases. J gave up 0 bases and V 6 bases, and 6 bases lay outside the gene matches. The CDR3 length is 17 residues. CDR1 is LNHDA and CDR2 is SQIVND in the germline V gene (reference sequence). As DNA, the CDR3 is TGTGCCAGTAGGTATGGACAGGGGAGCTCTGGGGCCAACGTCCTGACTTTC. Its protein product is CASRYGQGSSGANVLTF.

The gene calls are TRBV7-8 and TRBJ2-2; no clear D. The CDR3 runs 15 residues. Trimming removed 5 bases from V and 2 bases from J, with 12 bases in between. Germline V gives CDR1 SGHVS, CDR2 FQNEAQ. This chain's CDR3 is CASSLAHINTGELFF. The CDR3 nucleotides are TGTGCCAGCAGCCTGGCGCATATCAACACCGGGGAGCTGTTTTTT.

This chain uses TRBV30 with TRBJ1-1; tentative D call: TRBD1 (5 bases). The CDR3 sequence is 15 residues long. In germline, CDR1 is GTSNPN, CDR2 SVGIG (reference sequence). V dropped 2 bases and J dropped 2 bases, with 15 bases sitting between them. CDR3 DNA sequence: TGTGCCTGGAGTCGCCCCCGGGACCGAAACACTGAAGCTTTCTTT. The encoded protein is CAWSRPRDRNTEAFF.

The chain couples TRBV9 to TRBJ1-1; tentative D call: TRBD1 (5 bases). V gave up 3 bases and J gave up 7 bases, with 16 bases separating them. Germline CDR1 is SGDLS and CDR2 is YYNGEE. The CDR3 has 14 amino acids. The CDR3 sequence is CASSAGGWTHEAFF. The CDR3 bases are TGTGCCAGCAGCGCGGGGGGATGGACCCATGAAGCTTTCTTT.

This chain joins TRBV11-2 and TRBJ2-7, with D uncertain. Between the trimmed V and J ends, which lost 3 bases and 0 bases, there was a span of 9 bases. The CDR3 contains 14 residues. Germline assignment: CDR1 SGHAT and CDR2 FQNNGV. CDR3 sequence reads: CASSFRADSYEQYF. Written as DNA, the CDR3 is TGTGCCAGCAGCTTCCGGGCCGACTCCTACGAGCAGTACTTC.

The chain couples TRBV11-3 to TRBJ2-3; 7 bases match TRBD2. Per germline, CDR1 SGHNT and CDR2 YENEEA. With V trimmed by 5 bases and J by 4 bases, 9 bases remained unmatched. There are 15 residues in the CDR3. As DNA, the CDR3 is TGTGCCAGCAGCATACGGAGGGGAGGGGCAGATACGCAGTATTTT. Its protein is CASSIRRGGADTQYF.

This sequence joins TRBV7-9 and TRBJ2-5; TRBD1 is a possible D gene (6 bases). V was cut by 2 bases and J by 4 bases, with 20 bases left in between. CDR3 length equals 17 residues. The germline gives CDR1 SEHNR, CDR2 FQNEAQ (reference sequence). CDR3 in DNA: TGTGCCAGCAGCTTAAATCTGATACAGGGAAAGGGAGAGACCCAGTACTTC. Its protein product is CASSLNLIQGKGETQYF.

This clone has just one count. The genes are TRBV28 and TRBJ2-1, with TRBD1 matching 9 bases. The junction had 4 bases not matched to a gene; V was cut back by 3 bases and J by 1 base. Germline CDR1 reads MDHEN; CDR2 reads SYDVKM. This CDR3 is built from 16 residues. CDR3 bases: TGTGCCAGCAGTTTTCCGGGGACAGGGTCCTACAATGAGCAGTTCTTC. This sequence encodes CASSFPGTGSYNEQFF.

This chain links TRBV30 with TRBJ2-2, with D possibly TRBD2 on 7 matching bases. Looked up from germline, CDR1 is GTSNPN and CDR2 is SVGIG (reference sequence). V gave up 2 bases and J gave up 0 bases, with 16 bases separating them. The CDR3 is made up of 17 amino acids. The CDR3: CAWSSVGGGSNTGELFF. CDR3 sequence (DNA): TGTGCCTGGAGTTCGGTTGGCGGGGGCTCGAACACCGGGGAGCTGTTTTTT.

The chain combines TRBV6-6 with TRBJ2-7, with D uncertain. V shed 5 bases and J shed 0 bases, with 11 bases lying between them. The CDR3 has 14 residues. Per the germline V gene, CDR1 is MNHNY and CDR2 is SVGAGI (reference sequence). The CDR3 DNA sequence: TGTGCCAGCAGTAGGGCCAGACTCTCCTACGAGCAGTACTTC. Encoded protein: CASSRARLSYEQYF.

V gene TRBV5-1 combines with J gene TRBJ1-1; 7 nucleotides line up with TRBD1. The CDR3 runs 17 residues. With 0 bases clipped from V and 1 base from J, the junction kept 9 bases outside the gene matches. The germline gives CDR1 SGHRS, CDR2 YFSETQ. Written as DNA, the CDR3 is TGCGCCAGCAGCTTGGTAGGGGGCAGCGTTAGGAACACTGAAGCTTTCTTT. Its protein product is CASSLVGGSVRNTEAFF.

This clone appeared once. The gene calls are TRBV19 and TRBJ2-2; 10 nucleotides agree with TRBD2. After removal of 4 bases from V and 3 bases from J, the junction contained 5 bases not matched to a gene. Germline lookup yields CDR1 LNHDA and CDR2 SQIVND (reference sequence). This CDR3 comprises 16 residues. CDR3 bases: TGTGCCAGTAGTAAACAGAGCGGGGGGGACACCGGGGAGCTGTTTTTT. Protein sequence: CASSKQSGGDTGELFF.